The 18 T cell receptor beta chains given below trace back to one sample, sequenced in a study of T cell repertoires in cytomegalovirus infection. TCRdb processed the reads anew with MiXCR; each CDR3 protein has one entry. This sample yields some 220,000 distinct CDR3 sequences, of which about 39% are seen a single time; approximately 59% belongs to the top ten. No antigen is known for these receptors. The specimen comprised CD8+ T cells from cultured PBMCs, sampled from culture after CMV antigen stimulation. These receptors were obtained from a human donor in good health (CMV status not recorded). Some clones in this sample may be carry-over from other donors' samples.

The chain recombines TRBV19 with TRBJ1-1; D ambiguous. CDR1 LNHDA and CDR2 SQIVND come from the germline V gene (reference sequence). The CDR3 has 13 amino acids. Trimming shortened V by 2 bases and J by 1 base, and 5 bases separated the two germline ends. This chain's CDR3 is CASSIMENTEAFF. CDR3 in DNA: TGTGCCAGTAGTATAATGGAGAACACTGAAGCTTTCTTT.

This clonotype was recorded once. V gene TRBV27 combines with J gene TRBJ2-1; 11 bases match TRBD1. This CDR3 comprises 16 residues. Germline CDR1 reads MNHEY; CDR2 reads SMNVEV (reference sequence). With V trimmed by 3 bases and J by 8 bases, 9 bases remained unmatched. The CDR3 here is CASSFETGTGGHEQFF. The CDR3 DNA is TGTGCCAGCAGTTTCGAAACCGGGACAGGGGGTCATGAGCAGTTCTTC.

This clonotype was seen a few times. J is TRBJ2-2 and V is TRBV7-3, with 7 bases fitting TRBD2. The CDR3 runs to 19 residues. V lost 3 bases, J lost 0 bases, and 13 bases stayed unmatched. Per germline, CDR1 SGHTA and CDR2 FQGTGA. The DNA for the CDR3 is TGTGCCAGCAGCTTCCCCACCAGCGGGGCCGTCCCGAACACCGGGGAGCTGTTTTTT. Amino acids: CASSFPTSGAVPNTGELFF.

This clonotype appeared a few times. This chain uses TRBV11-2 with TRBJ2-5; no reliable D call. The germline V gene has CDR1 SGHAT and CDR2 FQNNGV. Trimming shortened V by 1 base and J by 2 bases, and 20 bases separated the two germline ends. This CDR3 has 18 amino acids. CDR3 loop: CASSLGRLGAPRQETQYF. For the CDR3, the DNA is TGTGCCAGCAGCTTAGGCCGCCTAGGAGCGCCCCGGCAAGAGACCCAGTACTTC.

The chain links TRBV5-6 to TRBJ2-1; a possible D gene is TRBD2 (6 bases). The CDR3 sequence is 16 residues long. V lost 0 bases to trimming and J lost 1 base, with 11 bases between them. Germline CDR1 reads SGHDT; CDR2 reads YYEEEE. The CDR3 loop is CASSLDGGTSYNEQFF. DNA for the CDR3: TGTGCCAGCAGCTTGGACGGGGGAACTTCCTACAATGAGCAGTTCTTC.

Regarding this clonotype: Mismatch with germline at one junction end may stem from a read error. V usage is TRBV7-7 and J usage is TRBJ2-1, with 11 nucleotides matching TRBD2. Per germline, CDR1 SSHAT and CDR2 FNYEAQ (reference sequence). The CDR3 is 16 residues long. DNA of the CDR3: TGTGCTAGCAGCGCCCGACTAGCGGGACCCTACAATGAGCAGTTCTTC. Amino acids: CASSARLAGPYNEQFF.

This clonotype came up a few times. The chain is built from TRBV6-5 and TRBJ1-2; tentative D call: TRBD1 (6 bases). V lost 2 bases and J 5 bases, leaving 12 bases between the germline ends. CDR1 MNHEY and CDR2 SVGAGI come from the germline V gene. The CDR3 is made up of 14 amino acids. CDR3 sequence reads: CASSYGGGTYGYTF. DNA for the CDR3: TGTGCCAGCAGTTACGGGGGCGGCACTTATGGCTACACCTTC.

This chain joins TRBV11-3 and TRBJ2-1; a possible D gene is TRBD2 (5 bases). From germline, CDR1 is SGHNT and CDR2 YENEEA. V lost 5 bases and J 5 bases, leaving 13 bases between the germline ends. This CDR3 is 14 amino acids long. CDR3 region: CASSTSGDNNEQFF. For the CDR3, the DNA is TGTGCCAGCAGCACGAGCGGAGACAACAATGAGCAGTTCTTC. The full variable domain, its missing parts supplied by reference TRBV11-3 and TRBJ2-1, is EAGVVQSPRYKIIEKKQPVAFWCNPISGHNTLYWYLQNLGQGPELLIRYENEEAVDDSQLPKDRFSAERLKGVDSTLKIQPAELGDSAVYLCASSTSGDNNEQFFGPGTRLTVL.

This clonotype was seen a handful of times. The V call is TRBV9, the J call TRBJ2-5; 8 bases match TRBD1. The germline CDR1 and CDR2 sequences are SGDLS and YYNGEE. CDR3 length: 17 residues. V trimming: 0 bases; J trimming: 2 bases; junction bases outside the gene matches: 9. CDR3 amino acids: CASSVAARTGKQETQYF. The CDR3 DNA reads as TGTGCCAGCAGCGTAGCTGCGAGGACAGGGAAACAAGAGACCCAGTACTTC.

Many counts were recorded for this clonotype. The gene calls are TRBV7-2 and TRBJ1-5; D is possibly TRBD1 (5 bases). Germline assignment: CDR1 SGHTA and CDR2 FQGNSA. Trimming removed 5 bases at V and 5 bases at J, with 10 bases between. The CDR3 totals 13 residues. CDR3 nucleotides: TGTGCCAGCAGCCGGGGGAGTTATCAGCCCCAGCATTTT. Its translation is CASSRGSYQPQHF.

This clonotype has just one count. The chain has TRBV5-1 and TRBJ2-7; TRBD1 matches 8 bases. The CDR3 is 15 residues long. V lost 5 bases and J lost 2; bases outside the gene matches: 9. CDR1 is SGHRS and CDR2 is YFSETQ in the germline V gene. CDR3 region: CASRIGQGLTYEQYF. The CDR3 bases are TGCGCCAGCAGGATCGGACAGGGTCTTACCTACGAGCAGTACTTC.

The chain uses TRBV5-6 and TRBJ1-1; TRBD1 aligns across 9 bases. The CDR3 is made up of 14 amino acids. Germline V CDR1 and CDR2: SGHDT, YYEEEE. Losses at the gene ends were 4 bases for V and 6 bases for J; bases not matched to a gene: 7. The CDR3 region is CASSPEDRGAEAFF. CDR3 DNA sequence: TGTGCCAGCAGCCCAGAGGACAGGGGCGCTGAAGCTTTCTTT.

J is TRBJ2-2 and V is TRBV27; the D gene is possibly TRBD2 (6 bases). This CDR3 is 13 amino acids long. Germline CDR1 MNHEY, CDR2 SMNVEV (reference sequence). The ends were cut back, 2 bases at V and 7 bases at J, with 8 bases in the middle. This CDR3 is CASSLGGYGELFF. Written as DNA, the CDR3 is TGTGCCAGCAGTTTAGGGGGGTACGGGGAGCTGTTTTTT.

This rearrangement joins TRBV6-2 or TRBV6-3 to TRBJ1-1; D may be TRBD1 (5 bases). Per the germline V gene, CDR1 is MNHEY and CDR2 is SVGEGT. This CDR3 region has 14 residues. The V end was cut by 2 bases, the J end by 4 bases, with 11 bases between. The CDR3 DNA reads TGTGCCAGCAGTTACGAGGGGCTAAGCACTGAAGCTTTCTTT. Its translation is CASSYEGLSTEAFF.

The V call is TRBV7-6, the J call TRBJ2-5; D call uncertain. V shed 1 base and J shed 1 base, with 7 bases lying between them. The CDR3 runs 14 residues. Germline CDR1 is SGHVS and CDR2 is FNYEAQ. The DNA of the CDR3 is TGTGCCAGCAGCTTAGTAGCCAGCCAAGAGACCCAGTACTTC. Translated, it gives CASSLVASQETQYF.

This clonotype was recorded many times. CDR3 region: CASSPGLYEQYF. The CDR3 nucleotides read TGTGCCAGCAGCCCCGGGCTCTACGAGCAGTACTTC. This chain links TRBV7-2 with TRBJ2-7; D is uncertain. The CDR3 loop spans 12 amino acids. The ends were cut back, 5 bases at V and 3 bases at J, with 8 bases in the middle. CDR1 is SGHTA, CDR2 FQGNSA, per germline.

The chain employs TRBV6-6 and TRBJ2-6, with no clear D. Germline V CDR1 and CDR2: MNHNY, SVGAGI (reference sequence). Trimming stripped 7 bases from V and 0 bases from J, with 10 bases between. The CDR3 sequence is 15 residues long. CDR3: CASIGRNSGANVLTF. The CDR3 region has the DNA TGTGCCAGCATTGGACGGAACTCTGGGGCCAACGTCCTGACTTTC.

CDR3 sequence reads: CASSLSRSTGELFF. The CDR3 DNA reads TGTGCCAGCAGTTTATCGAGATCCACCGGGGAGCTGTTTTTT. The chain uses TRBV27 and TRBJ2-2; D remains ambiguous. Germline values: CDR1 MNHEY, CDR2 SMNVEV (reference sequence). V was cut by 0 bases and J by 4 bases, with 6 bases left in between. The CDR3 totals 14 residues.